A selection of T cell receptor beta chains follows, all from one sample in a study of T cell responses to AZD1222 COVID-19 vaccine. Here immunoSEQ multiplex PCR was the method, and the copy in TCRdb shows in-frame clones only, minus some. The sample lists 97,000 or so clones; about 89% were seen once. The sequencing used peripheral blood, collected 28 days after the second AZD1222 dose. The receptor set was obtained from an adult who received the AZD1222 COVID-19 vaccine. Each CDR3 is given with its conserved first and last residue. Each record gives: V gene, clone size, D gene, J gene, CDR3 protein, CDR3 DNA. The D gene is left open where the match is weak. For some rows the clone size is stated as once, few or many, or as a class when expanded; others skip it.

TRBV5-1	-	TRBD1	TRBJ1-2	CASSVGGTGDGYTF	TGCGCCAGCAGCGTTGGGGGTACAGGGGATGGCTACACCTTC
TRBV30	once	-	TRBJ1-5	CAWSVTMGQPQHF	TGTGCCTGGAGTGTTACAATGGGTCAGCCCCAGCATTTT
TRBV28	-	TRBD1	TRBJ1-5	CASSLGQGGNQPQHF	TGTGCCAGCAGTTTAGGACAGGGTGGAAATCAGCCCCAGCATTTT
TRBV27	-	-	TRBJ2-5	CASSPPGGGETQYF	TGTGCCAGCAGTCCCCCCGGGGGAGGAGAGACCCAGTACTTC
TRBV5-4	-	TRBD1	TRBJ1-5	CASSYGTASNQPQHF	TGTGCCAGCAGCTACGGGACAGCTAGCAATCAGCCCCAGCATTTT
TRBV5-1	-	-	TRBJ1-2	CASSQQGTGYTF	TGCGCCAGCAGTCAACAGGGAACTGGCTACACCTTC
TRBV6-5	-	-	TRBJ2-2	CASRQISNTGELFF	TGTGCCAGCAGACAGATTTCGAACACCGGGGAGCTGTTTTTT
TRBV6-5	few	-	TRBJ2-1	CASSYSSGTSHFF	TGTGCCAGCAGTTACTCCTCCGGGACATCGCACTTCTTC
TRBV5-4	-	-	TRBJ1-2	CASSLGQVGYGYTF	TGTGCCAGCAGCTTGGGTCAGGTTGGGTATGGCTACACCTTC
TRBV5-1	-	-	TRBJ2-7	CASSLSGYSYEQYF	TGCGCCAGCAGCTTGTCGGGTTACTCCTACGAGCAGTACTTC
TRBV4-1	few	-	TRBJ2-5	CASSQGGIETQYF	TGCGCCAGCAGCCAAGGGGGAATAGAGACCCAGTACTTC
TRBV18	-	-	TRBJ2-1	CASSPPTYAYNEQFF	TGTGCCAGCTCACCACCGACATACGCGTACAATGAGCAGTTCTTC
TRBV28	-	TRBD2	TRBJ2-1	CASSPWLAGGRGEQFF	TGTGCCAGCAGTCCCTGGTTAGCGGGAGGCCGGGGGGAGCAGTTCTTC
TRBV27	-	TRBD1	TRBJ1-2	CASSGQGYGYTF	TGTGCCAGCAGCGGACAGGGGTATGGCTACACCTTC
TRBV18	-	-	TRBJ2-7	CASSPRQTDEQYF	TGTGCCAGCTCACCACGGCAGACCGACGAGCAGTACTTC